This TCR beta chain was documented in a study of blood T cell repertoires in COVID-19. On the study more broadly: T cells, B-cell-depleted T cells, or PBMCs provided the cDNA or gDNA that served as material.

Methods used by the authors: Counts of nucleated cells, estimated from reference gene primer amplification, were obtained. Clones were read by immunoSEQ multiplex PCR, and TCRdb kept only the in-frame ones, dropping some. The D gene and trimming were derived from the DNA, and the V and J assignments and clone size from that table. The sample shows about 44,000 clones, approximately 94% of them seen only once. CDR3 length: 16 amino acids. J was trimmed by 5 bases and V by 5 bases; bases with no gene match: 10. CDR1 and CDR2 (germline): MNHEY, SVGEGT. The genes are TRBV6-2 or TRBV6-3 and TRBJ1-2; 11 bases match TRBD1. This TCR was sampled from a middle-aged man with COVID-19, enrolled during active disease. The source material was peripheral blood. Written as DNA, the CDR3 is TGTGCCAGCAGTCAACGAGGACAGGGGGCTGTGTATGGCTACACCTTC. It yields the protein CASSQRGQGAVYGYTF.